This T cell receptor (beta chain) was sequenced in a study of shared clonotypes between healthy human individuals. Across the whole study: The study used three CD4 naive, three CD4 memory, two CD8 naive and one CD8 memory plate per donor.

Researchers partitioned CD4+ cells into CD45RA+ naive and CD45RA-negative memory subsets. The assay used deep level. Repertoires were generated with immunoSEQ multiplex PCR, while TCRdb's copy carries only in-frame clones and drops some. This table has about 1 million clones, under 80% appearing once. The germline V gene has CDR1 LGHNA and CDR2 YSLEER. The junction had 8 bases not matched to a gene; V was cut back by 4 bases and J by 5 bases. CDR3 length: 15 amino acids. This clone was seen many times. Its specificity is unknown. Study outcomes and limitations: The four-donor shared clonotypes exceeded non-shared clonotypes in generation probability, with non-shared ones scoring lower.

The rearrangement links TRBV4-3 to TRBJ1-2, with 9 bases aligning to TRBD1. This receptor was obtained from a man younger than 35 in good health. The sample taken for sequencing was memory CD4+ T cells sorted from blood. Subset noted: CD45RA-negative fraction. In DNA form, the CDR3 reads TGCGCCAGCAGCCTATCCGGGACAGGGCCGTATGGCTACACCTTC. Translated, it gives CASSLSGTGPYGYTF.